The 17 T cell receptor beta chains presented below share a single source sample, sequenced in a study of Tregs in tolerant kidney transplant recipients. Related graft donors supplied nonmyeloablative bone marrow transplants, and mixed chimerism was transient. Profiling relied on immunoSEQ multiplex PCR, and the TCRdb table lists in-frame clones only, not all of them. Found here are about 52,000 clones, roughly nine tenths of them singletons; the top ten hold 15%. Here the sequenced sample was CD8+ T cells from blood (PBMCs), taken 24 months after the transplant. These TCRs come from a human patient who received a combined kidney and bone marrow transplant. Some T cells may be supplied by the graft donor.

This chain links TRBV7-2 with TRBJ2-2; tentatively, D is TRBD2 (6 bases). From germline, CDR1 is SGHTA and CDR2 FQGNSA. The CDR3 has 14 amino acids. Trimming removed 5 bases at V and 7 bases at J, with 14 bases between. CDR3 in amino acids: CASSPGVGVGELFF. The CDR3 DNA reads as TGTGCCAGCAGCCCGGGGGTAGGGGTCGGGGAGCTGTTTTTT.

This chain connects TRBV30 to TRBJ2-7; D unclear. The V gene lost 0 bases and the J gene lost 3 bases, with 6 bases spanning the gap. Germline CDR1 GTSNPN, CDR2 SVGIG (reference sequence). The CDR3 totals 12 residues. CDR3 protein: CAWSVVVYEQYF. For the CDR3, the DNA is TGTGCCTGGAGTGTTGTAGTCTACGAGCAGTACTTC.

V is TRBV14 and J is TRBJ2-7; TRBD2 might be the D (5 bases). Germline V lookup: CDR1 SGHDN, CDR2 FVKESK. This CDR3 has 14 amino acids. The V and J ends lost 1 base and 4 bases respectively, with 11 bases between them. CDR3: CASSQANSVYEQYF. The CDR3 region has the DNA TGTGCCAGCAGCCAAGCTAATAGCGTATACGAGCAGTACTTC.

This clone was seen just once. The chain has TRBV13 and TRBJ2-7, with 10 positions matching TRBD1. V was pared by 5 bases and J by 5 bases, with 3 bases of the junction left unmatched. From germline, CDR1 is PRHDT and CDR2 FYEKMQ (reference sequence). The length of the CDR3 is 13 residues. CDR3 loop: CASSRTGGDEQYF. CDR3 sequence (DNA): TGTGCCAGCAGCCGGACAGGGGGGGACGAGCAGTACTTC.

The V call is TRBV9, the J call TRBJ1-1; no clear D. The length of the CDR3 is 11 residues. Looked up from germline, CDR1 is SGDLS and CDR2 is YYNGEE. Trimming removed 7 bases from V and 1 base from J, with 5 bases in between. CDR3 in DNA: TGTGCCAGCGGTAGGAACACTGAAGCTTTCTTT. Translated, it gives CASGRNTEAFF.

The J gene is TRBJ2-7, the V gene TRBV2; 9 bases match TRBD2. The ends lost 8 bases at V and 1 base at J; junction bases unmatched: 9. Germline-derived CDR1 and CDR2 are SNHLY and FYNNEI. The CDR3 is made up of 15 amino acids. CDR3 in DNA: TGTGCCAGCTATCGCTGGCTAGCGGGGTCCTACGAGCAGTACTTC. Translated: CASYRWLAGSYEQYF.

In its sample, this clone was seen once. The chain carries TRBV27 and TRBJ2-3; D uncertain. CDR3 length equals 13 residues. The V gene's germline CDR1 is MNHEY and CDR2 SMNVEV (reference sequence). Trimming left V 4 bases short and J 0 bases short, with 5 bases between. The CDR3 here is CASSYSSTDTQYF. Written as DNA, the CDR3 is TGTGCCAGCAGTTATAGTAGCACAGATACGCAGTATTTT.

This clone showed up just once. The rearrangement links TRBV27 to TRBJ2-3, with unresolved D. Germline V gene lookup returns CDR1 MNHEY and CDR2 SMNVEV (reference sequence). The CDR3 totals 14 residues. Trimming removed 1 base from V and 0 bases from J, with 5 bases in between. The CDR3 bases are TGTGCCAGCAGTTTATTCGGGAGCACAGATACGCAGTATTTT. Its protein product is CASSLFGSTDTQYF.

The chain links TRBV4-1 to TRBJ2-7; D is perhaps TRBD1 (6 bases). Germline V lookup: CDR1 MGHRA, CDR2 YSYEKL. This CDR3 has 16 residues. The ends were cut back, 0 bases at V and 2 bases at J, with 14 bases in the middle. The CDR3 sequence is CASSQDPAGVAYEQYF. In DNA form, the CDR3 reads TGCGCCAGCAGCCAAGATCCGGCAGGGGTGGCCTACGAGCAGTACTTC.

The CDR3 loop reads CASSLISGRGGEQYF. CDR3 nucleotides: TGTGCCAGCAGCTTGATTAGCGGGAGGGGAGGCGAGCAGTACTTC. The chain employs TRBV5-4 and TRBJ2-5; 11 positions agree with TRBD2. The J call may be in error: the DNA end matches TRBJ2-7 better. From germline, CDR1 is SGHNT and CDR2 YYREEE (reference sequence). The CDR3 has 15 residues.

The chain carries TRBV6-6 and TRBJ2-5, with 9 bases that match TRBD2. The DNA matches TRBJ2-7 better at its end, which makes the J call doubtful. This CDR3 is built from 16 residues. CDR1 is MNHNY, CDR2 SVGAGI, per germline (reference sequence). CDR3 protein: CASSPSGISGGYEQYF. CDR3 DNA sequence: TGTGCCAGCAGCCCATCGGGGATTAGCGGGGGCTACGAGCAGTACTTC.

A single count supports this clone. This chain uses TRBV9 with TRBJ2-3, with 7 nucleotides matching TRBD1. The CDR3 runs to 17 residues. Looked up from germline, CDR1 is SGDLS and CDR2 is YYNGEE. The ends lost 3 bases at V and 2 bases at J; junction bases unmatched: 12. The CDR3 DNA is TGTGCCAGCAGCGGACTCAGGGGGAACCGTAACACAGATACGCAGTATTTT. It translates to CASSGLRGNRNTDTQYF. Full variable domain (rest looked up from reference TRBV9 and TRBJ2-3): DSGVTQTPKHLITATGQRVTLRCSPRSGDLSVYWYQQSLDQGLQFLIQYYNGEERAKGNILERFSAQQFPDLHSELNLSSLELGDSALYFCASSGLRGNRNTDTQYFGPGTRLTVL.

The chain links TRBV4-3 to TRBJ2-1; D gene unclear. The CDR3 contains 15 residues. The germline CDR1 and CDR2 sequences are LGHNA and YSLEER. Between the trimmed V and J ends, which lost 0 bases and 6 bases, there was a span of 12 bases. The CDR3, as DNA: TGCGCCAGCAGCCAAGATTTGGGCAGCAGCAATGAGCAGTTCTTC. This codes for CASSQDLGSSNEQFF.

The chain carries TRBV4-1 and TRBJ2-1; perhaps TRBD2 as D (5 bases). Germline CDR1 MGHRA, CDR2 YSYEKL. Between the trimmed V and J ends, which lost 4 bases and 6 bases, there was a span of 10 bases. CDR3 length: 13 amino acids. This chain's CDR3 is CASSPGLSNEQFF. The CDR3 DNA is TGCGCCAGCAGCCCTGGACTCTCCAATGAGCAGTTCTTC.

This sequence joins TRBV9 and TRBJ2-7; the D gene is possibly TRBD2 (5 bases). The germline gives CDR1 SGDLS, CDR2 YYNGEE. Between the trimmed V and J ends, which lost 1 base and 6 bases, there was a span of 11 bases. This CDR3 has 13 amino acids. The CDR3 region is CASSVTTRGEQYF. The CDR3 region has the DNA TGTGCCAGCAGCGTAACTACCCGGGGCGAGCAGTACTTC.

The rearrangement joins TRBV7-9 to TRBJ2-5; 9 positions agree with TRBD1. With 1 base clipped from V and 4 bases from J, the junction kept 7 bases outside the gene matches. Per the germline V gene, CDR1 is SEHNR and CDR2 is FQNEAQ (reference sequence). The CDR3 runs 16 residues. The CDR3 loop is CASSLVGDREAETQYF. The CDR3 bases are TGTGCCAGCAGCTTAGTAGGGGACAGGGAGGCAGAGACCCAGTACTTC.

The chain couples TRBV19 to TRBJ2-6; D gene uncertain. The germline V and J ends were trimmed by 5 bases and 4 bases, with 12 bases remaining between them. The CDR3 loop spans 15 amino acids. In germline, CDR1 is LNHDA, CDR2 SQIVND (reference sequence). For the CDR3, the DNA is TGTGCCAGTAGTCGTTTTACGCGGGGGGCCAACGTCCTGACTTTC. This gives the protein CASSRFTRGANVLTF.